These 5 T cell receptor beta chains share one sample of origin, sequenced in a study of cytomegalovirus exposure and HLA in healthy donors. In the PCR, 60 Vbeta and 13 Jbeta primers were used. Only in-frame clones appear in the TCRdb table, and some are missing; sequencing was by immunoSEQ multiplex PCR. Here the sample spans tens of thousands of clones, less than 90% being singletons. Sequencing was carried out using PBMCs. The source of these receptors is a female donor in good health and CMV-seronegative.

The chain combines TRBV11-2 with TRBJ1-3; the match to TRBD1 covers 8 bases. The length of the CDR3 is 15 residues. CDR1 and CDR2 (germline): SGHAT, FQNNGV. V gave up 4 bases and J gave up 7 bases; unmatched junction bases: 9. CDR3 nucleotides: TGTGCCAGCAGCTGGGGACAGGCTTTAGGGAACACCATATATTTT. Residues: CASSWGQALGNTIYF.

V and J are TRBV5-5 and TRBJ1-1, with D possibly being TRBD1 (6 bases). Looked up from germline, CDR1 is SGHKS and CDR2 is YYEKEE (reference sequence). The CDR3 contains 13 residues. The germline V and J ends were trimmed by 2 bases and 6 bases, with 11 bases remaining between them. CDR3 amino acids: CASSLGTRPEAFF. The CDR3, as DNA: TGTGCCAGCAGCTTAGGGACACGGCCTGAAGCTTTCTTT.

The genes are TRBV28 and TRBJ2-7; TRBD2 aligns across 8 bases. The CDR3 consists of 14 residues. Germline loops: CDR1 MDHEN, CDR2 SYDVKM. J lost 2 bases, V lost 1 base, and 1 base had no gene match. CDR3 residues: CASSLLAGTYEQYF. CDR3 sequence (DNA): TGTGCCAGCAGTTTATTAGCGGGAACCTACGAGCAGTACTTC.

This rearrangement joins TRBV5-6 to TRBJ2-7; no firm D call. Trimming took 2 bases from V and 6 from J, leaving 12 bases between them. In germline, CDR1 is SGHDT, CDR2 YYEEEE. The CDR3 covers 13 residues. CDR3 DNA sequence: TGTGCCAGCAGCTTCGACATCGATTCCGAGCAGTACTTC. This translates into CASSFDIDSEQYF. The full variable domain, rest sourced from reference TRBV5-6 and TRBJ2-7, is DAGVTQSPTHLIKTRGQQVTLRCSPKSGHDTVSWYQQALGQGPQFIFQYYEEEERQRGNFPDRFSGHQFPNYSSELNVNALLLGDSALYLCASSFDIDSEQYFGPGTRLTVT.

The V gene is TRBV5-4, the J gene TRBJ2-1; possible D gene TRBD2, 5 bases. V lost 4 bases and J lost 0, with 11 bases in between. Germline values: CDR1 SGHNT, CDR2 YYREEE (reference sequence). The CDR3 sequence is 15 residues long. The CDR3 DNA reads as TGTGCCAGCAGCGCGGGCAGCAGCTCCTACAATGAGCAGTTCTTC. This gives the protein CASSAGSSSYNEQFF.